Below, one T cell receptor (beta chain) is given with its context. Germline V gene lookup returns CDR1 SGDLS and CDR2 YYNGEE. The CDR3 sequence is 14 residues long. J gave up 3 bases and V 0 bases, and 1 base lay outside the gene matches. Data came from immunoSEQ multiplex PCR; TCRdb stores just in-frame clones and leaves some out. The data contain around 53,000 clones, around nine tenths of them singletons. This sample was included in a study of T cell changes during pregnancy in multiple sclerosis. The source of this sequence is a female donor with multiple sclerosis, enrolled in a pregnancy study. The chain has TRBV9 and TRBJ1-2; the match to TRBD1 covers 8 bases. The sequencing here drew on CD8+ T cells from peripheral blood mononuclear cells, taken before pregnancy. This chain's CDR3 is CASSVEQGDYGYTF. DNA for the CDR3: TGTGCCAGCAGCGTAGAACAGGGGGACTATGGCTACACCTTC.